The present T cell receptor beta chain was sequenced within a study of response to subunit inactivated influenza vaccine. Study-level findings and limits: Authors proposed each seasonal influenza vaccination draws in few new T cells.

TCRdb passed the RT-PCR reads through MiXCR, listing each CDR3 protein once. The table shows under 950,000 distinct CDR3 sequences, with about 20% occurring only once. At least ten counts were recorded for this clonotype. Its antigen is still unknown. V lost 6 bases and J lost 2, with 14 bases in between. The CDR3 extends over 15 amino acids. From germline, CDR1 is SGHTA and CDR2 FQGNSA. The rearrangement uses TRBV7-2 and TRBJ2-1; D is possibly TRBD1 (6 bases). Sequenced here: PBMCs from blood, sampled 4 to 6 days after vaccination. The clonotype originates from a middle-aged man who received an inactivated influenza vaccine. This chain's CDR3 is CASSLSGGTYNEQFF. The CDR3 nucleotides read TGTGCCAGCAGTTTAAGTGGGGGCACCTACAATGAGCAGTTCTTC.